The 32 T cell receptor beta chains below come from one sample, sequenced in a study of regulatory T cells in long-lasting Graves disease. The authors built TCR beta libraries using iRepertoire HTBI primers and Arm-PCR of CDR3 regions. Each CDR3 protein gets one entry after TCRdb re-called the multiplex PCR reads with MiXCR. The sample yields hundreds of thousands of distinct CDR3 sequences, about 16% seen once. Time point defined: newly diagnosed GD, antithyroid drugs for less than 3 months. Isolated PBMC RNA provided the starting material for the TCR library. Sequenced here: peripheral blood mononuclear cells (PBMCs), sampled at new diagnosis, from a patient treated with antithyroid drugs. These receptors were collected from a female donor with Graves disease.

This clonotype showed up many times. The chain recombines TRBV9 with TRBJ1-2; no reliable D call. This CDR3 comprises 12 residues. The V end lost 0 bases, the J end lost 6 bases, and 6 bases lay between the germline ends. Germline V gene data show CDR1 as SGDLS and CDR2 as YYNGEE. CDR3 sequence reads: CASSVAGNGYTF. CDR3 sequence (DNA): TGTGCCAGCAGCGTAGCCGGGAATGGCTACACCTTC.

This clonotype was seen only a few times. This chain uses TRBV20-1 with TRBJ1-3; D is perhaps TRBD1 (6 bases). CDR1 DFQATT and CDR2 SNEGSKA come from the germline V gene (reference sequence). The V gene lost 5 bases and the J gene lost 0 bases, with 20 bases spanning the gap. The CDR3 has 17 residues. The chain's CDR3 is CSAPSGGGTTSGNTIYF. DNA of the CDR3: TGCAGTGCTCCCTCCGGGGGGGGCACAACCTCTGGAAACACCATATATTTT.

This clonotype has ten or more counts. The chain combines TRBV12-3 or TRBV12-4 with TRBJ1-2, with D maybe TRBD1 (6 bases). The CDR3 extends over 14 amino acids. With 1 base removed from V and 4 bases from J, the gap between germline ends came to 10 bases. This chain's CDR3 is CASSLGGAGYGYTF. DNA for the CDR3: TGTGCCAGCAGTTTAGGGGGGGCTGGCTATGGCTACACCTTC.

This clonotype was seen at least ten times. The chain employs TRBV2 and TRBJ1-4; a possible D gene is TRBD1 (5 bases). V gave up 3 bases and J gave up 6 bases, with 8 bases separating them. Germline lookup yields CDR1 SNHLY and CDR2 FYNNEI. This CDR3 contains 13 residues. CDR3 nucleotides: TGTGCCAGCAGTGAGGACATCCATGAAAAACTGTTTTTT. Encoded protein: CASSEDIHEKLFF.

The sample holds many counts of this clonotype. J is TRBJ1-2 and V is TRBV10-3; D not certain. V was shortened by 2 bases and J by 3 bases, with 7 bases between the two germline ends. The CDR3 totals 13 residues. CDR1 and CDR2 from the germline V gene are ENHRY and SYGVKD. This chain's CDR3 is CAISEESDYGYTF. CDR3 nucleotides: TGTGCCATCAGTGAGGAATCTGACTATGGCTACACCTTC.

This clonotype turned up a few times. V gene TRBV5-6 combines with J gene TRBJ2-4; TRBD2 agrees at 9 bases. The CDR3 covers 15 residues. V gave up 0 bases and J gave up 8 bases; unmatched junction bases: 6. CDR1 and CDR2 from the germline V gene are SGHDT and YYEEEE. In DNA form, the CDR3 reads TGTGCCAGCAGCTTGGGTAGCGGGAGTTGGGACATTCAGTACTTC. Its protein is CASSLGSGSWDIQYF.

This clonotype came up many times. The J gene is TRBJ1-1, the V gene TRBV6-2 or TRBV6-3; D possibly corresponds to TRBD1 (5 bases). V lost 2 bases and J lost 1, with 11 bases in between. Germline V lookup: CDR1 MNHEY, CDR2 SVGEGT. This CDR3 region has 15 residues. The CDR3 loop reads CASSYDGGQNTEAFF. The CDR3 region has the DNA TGTGCCAGCAGTTACGACGGAGGACAGAACACTGAAGCTTTCTTT.

There are many counts of this clonotype. The J gene is TRBJ1-5, the V gene TRBV2; TRBD1 might be the D (5 bases). Between the trimmed V and J ends, which lost 5 bases and 2 bases, there was a span of 22 bases. The CDR3 is 18 amino acids. Germline V gene data show CDR1 as SNHLY and CDR2 as FYNNEI. CDR3 in amino acids: CASSNGRGAQRGNQPQHF. In DNA, the CDR3 is TGTGCCAGCAGTAATGGGAGGGGCGCTCAGCGTGGCAATCAGCCCCAGCATTTT.

At least ten counts were recorded for this clonotype. The genes are TRBV27 and TRBJ2-5; tentatively, D is TRBD1 (5 bases). The CDR3 spans 15 residues. Per the germline V gene, CDR1 is MNHEY and CDR2 is SMNVEV (reference sequence). Trimming cost V 0 bases and J 4 bases, with 12 bases left between them. CDR3 amino acids: CASSLSWQGSETQYF. The CDR3 nucleotides are TGTGCCAGCAGTTTATCGTGGCAGGGTTCAGAGACCCAGTACTTC.

This clonotype was seen many times. The CDR3 DNA is TGTGCCAGCAGTTGGGACTTCCGGAGCTCCTACAATGAGCAGTTCTTC. Translation gives CASSWDFRSSYNEQFF. This chain connects TRBV7-9 to TRBJ2-1; D is possibly TRBD2 (6 bases). Germline values: CDR1 SEHNR, CDR2 FQNEAQ (reference sequence). Trimming took off 6 bases at V and 0 bases at J, with 15 bases between the two ends. This CDR3 comprises 16 residues.

This rearrangement joins TRBV18 to TRBJ2-1; 12 bases are shared with TRBD2. The germline CDR1 and CDR2 sequences are KGHSH and LQKENI. The CDR3 is made up of 16 amino acids. V lost 3 bases, J lost 7 bases, and 7 bases stayed unmatched. In nucleotides, the CDR3 is TGTGCCAGCTCACCGACTAGCGGGGGTCTACGGAATGAGCAGTTCTTC. It yields the protein CASSPTSGGLRNEQFF.

This clonotype was counted between two and nine times. The chain combines TRBV29-1 with TRBJ2-7; TRBD1 matches at 8 bases. The CDR3 is made up of 12 amino acids. J was trimmed by 5 bases and V by 6 bases; bases with no gene match: 6. Looked up from germline, CDR1 is SQVTM and CDR2 is ANQGSEA. CDR3 nucleotide sequence: TGCAGCGTCCAGGGGGCAGGGGACGAGCAGTACTTC. Its protein is CSVQGAGDEQYF.

The V call is TRBV12-3 or TRBV12-4, the J call TRBJ1-1; D may be TRBD1 (6 bases). Trimming stripped 8 bases from V and 0 bases from J, with 10 bases between. This CDR3 has 13 residues. CDR3 amino acids: CASETGMNTEAFF. CDR3 DNA: TGTGCCAGCGAGACAGGCATGAACACTGAAGCTTTCTTT.

A word on this clonotype: The junction shows a germline mismatch at one end, possibly a read error. This sequence joins TRBV19 and TRBJ1-2; 7 positions agree with TRBD1. The CDR3 extends over 12 amino acids. Germline V gene data show CDR1 as LNHDA and CDR2 as SQIVND (reference sequence). CDR3 nucleotides: TGTGCCAGTAGTCCGATAAGGGACAGCCTGTTCTTC. Translating gives CASSPIRDSLFF. Using reference TRBV19 and TRBJ1-2 for the parts outside the CDR3, the full variable domain is DGGITQSPKYLFRKEGQNVTLSCEQNLNHDAMYWYRQDPGQGLRLIYYSQIVNDFQKGDIAEGYSVSREKKESFPLTVTSAQKNPTAFYLCASSPIRDSLFFGSGTRLTVV.

This clonotype was seen many times. This rearrangement joins TRBV9 to TRBJ2-2; D is ambiguous. V dropped 4 bases and J dropped 6 bases, with 10 bases sitting between them. This CDR3 has 13 residues. Germline CDR1 reads SGDLS; CDR2 reads YYNGEE. In DNA form, the CDR3 reads TGTGCCAGCAGCCCCCTGGGGTCCGGGGAGCTGTTTTTT. Encoded protein: CASSPLGSGELFF.

The chain couples TRBV7-9 to TRBJ2-5; no definite D call. There are 14 residues in the CDR3. CDR1 SEHNR and CDR2 FQNEAQ come from the germline V gene (reference sequence). V was cut by 3 bases and J by 1 base, with 9 bases left in between. In DNA form, the CDR3 reads TGTGCCAGCAGCTTTGGCCCCCGCCAAGAGACCCAGTACTTC. Encoded protein: CASSFGPRQETQYF.

This clonotype was seen a handful of times. The CDR3 DNA is TGTGCCAGCAGCGACGGGACAGCTTTCCCTAACTATGGCTACACCTTC. Its translation: CASSDGTAFPNYGYTF. The J gene is TRBJ1-2, the V gene TRBV6-2 or TRBV6-3; the match to TRBD1 covers 7 bases. Trimming cost V 6 bases and J 0 bases; bases outside gene matches: 10. The CDR3 is 16 residues long. CDR1 and CDR2 from the germline V gene are MNHEY and SVGEGT.

This clonotype was observed a few times. This rearrangement joins TRBV11-2 to TRBJ2-1, with unresolved D. Germline loops: CDR1 SGHAT, CDR2 FQNNGV. V lost 5 bases to trimming and J lost 2 bases, with 16 bases between them. The CDR3 consists of 16 residues. CDR3: CASSPHTGTAYNEQFF. Here the CDR3 DNA reads TGTGCCAGCAGCCCGCATACGGGCACAGCCTACAATGAGCAGTTCTTC.

V is TRBV7-2 and J is TRBJ2-7; D possibly uses TRBD1 or TRBD2 (6 bases each). The V end was cut by 3 bases, the J end by 7 bases, with 16 bases between. CDR3 length equals 14 residues. The germline gives CDR1 SGHTA, CDR2 FQGNSA. CDR3 DNA sequence: TGTGCCAGCAGCTTGGGCAGACTAGGGGGGGAGCAGTACTTC. It specifies CASSLGRLGGEQYF.

The chain carries TRBV19 and TRBJ2-1; unclear D gene. This CDR3 has 14 amino acids. V gave up 3 bases and J gave up 6 bases, with 12 bases separating them. Germline-derived CDR1 and CDR2 are LNHDA and SQIVND (reference sequence). This CDR3 is CASSIMSWGNEQFF. The DNA of the CDR3 is TGTGCCAGTAGTATTATGTCGTGGGGCAATGAGCAGTTCTTC.

Only a few counts were recorded for this clonotype. The rearrangement links TRBV5-1 to TRBJ2-3; either TRBD1 or TRBD2 may fit D (5 bases each). CDR3 length: 15 residues. The germline V and J ends were trimmed by 3 bases and 1 base, with 12 bases remaining between them. Germline-derived CDR1 and CDR2 are SGHRS and YFSETQ. The CDR3 protein is CASSWGTDRTDTQYF. The CDR3 nucleotides are TGCGCCAGCAGCTGGGGGACGGACCGCACAGATACGCAGTATTTT.

In this sample, this clonotype turned up many times. The chain employs TRBV7-2 and TRBJ2-5; 10 bases match TRBD2. The junction had 5 bases not matched to a gene; V was cut back by 3 bases and J by 1 base. The CDR3 length is 16 residues. Germline loops: CDR1 SGHTA, CDR2 FQGNSA. The chain's CDR3 is CASSFELAGLQETQYF. As DNA, the CDR3 is TGTGCCAGCAGCTTTGAACTAGCGGGACTCCAAGAGACCCAGTACTTC.

The gene calls are TRBV2 and TRBJ1-2, with 9 bases matching TRBD1. Trimming removed 9 bases from V and 5 bases from J; junction bases left unmatched: 10. Germline V lookup: CDR1 SNHLY, CDR2 FYNNEI. This CDR3 is built from 14 residues. CDR3 sequence (DNA): TGTGCCAGTAGCCGGGACGGGACAGGGTATGGCTACACCTTC. Translating gives CASSRDGTGYGYTF.

Concerning this clonotype itself: A much bigger clone sits one base away, suggesting this may be a read error. DNA for the CDR3: TGTGCCAGCAGCCCGCCGGACAGGGCAGAGCAGTGCTTC. Its translation is CASSPPDRAEQCF. The gene calls are TRBV7-2 and TRBJ2-7; 8 bases fit TRBD1. The CDR3 spans 13 residues. Germline CDR1 and CDR2: SGHTA and FQGNSA. The full variable domain, with the rest looked up from reference TRBV7-2 and TRBJ2-7, is GAGVSQSPSNKVTEKGKDVELRCDPISGHTALYWYRQSLGQGLEFLIYFQGNSAPDKSGLPSDRFSAERTGGSVSTLTIQRTQQEDSAVYLCASSPPDRAEQCFGPGTRLTVT.

This clonotype was found many times. The chain uses TRBV3-1 and TRBJ1-1, with 9 bases matching TRBD1. Germline assignment: CDR1 LGHDT and CDR2 YNNKEL (reference sequence). V shed 4 bases and J 4 bases; nucleotides not matched to a gene: 16. The CDR3 is made up of 18 amino acids. The CDR3, as DNA: TGTGCCAGCAGCCCCAATAAAAAGCCAGGACAGGGGACCACTGAAGCTTTCTTT. Residues: CASSPNKKPGQGTTEAFF.

Many counts were recorded for this clonotype. The chain links TRBV11-2 to TRBJ1-4; 8 bases agree with TRBD1. Germline V gene sequence: CDR1 SGHAT, CDR2 FQNNGV. Trimming cost V 3 bases and J 7 bases; bases outside gene matches: 10. The CDR3 sequence is 16 residues long. CDR3 protein: CASSFSETGTGEKLFF. The CDR3 coding sequence is TGTGCCAGCAGCTTCTCCGAGACAGGGACAGGTGAAAAACTGTTTTTT.

The rearrangement joins TRBV12-3 or TRBV12-4 to TRBJ1-2, with TRBD1 matching over 11 bases. This CDR3 contains 15 residues. The junction had 3 bases not matched to a gene; V was cut back by 4 bases and J by 2 bases. For the CDR3, the DNA is TGTGCCAGCAGTTGGGGACAGGGGGGGAACTATGGCTACACCTTC. Protein sequence: CASSWGQGGNYGYTF.

This clonotype was seen ten or more times. V usage is TRBV2 and J usage is TRBJ2-1; the D is unclear. The V end lost 4 bases, the J end lost 5 bases, and 9 bases lay between the germline ends. This CDR3 comprises 13 residues. In germline, CDR1 is SNHLY, CDR2 FYNNEI. CDR3 sequence: CASSVNTDNEQFF. CDR3 sequence (DNA): TGTGCCAGCAGTGTTAACACTGACAATGAGCAGTTCTTC. Full variable domain (outside the CDR3, taken from reference TRBV2 and TRBJ2-1): EPEVTQTPSHQVTQMGQEVILRCVPISNHLYFYWYRQILGQKVEFLVSFYNNEISEKSEIFDDQFSVERPDGSNFTLKIRSTKLEDSAMYFCASSVNTDNEQFFGPGTRLTVL.

This clonotype occurred a few times. This chain links TRBV25-1 with TRBJ1-5; D uncertain. Trimming cost V 2 bases and J 0 bases, with 8 bases left between them. CDR1 and CDR2 from the germline V gene are MGHDK and SYGVNS. The CDR3 extends over 15 amino acids. The CDR3 here is CASSENGDSNQPQHF. Here the CDR3 DNA reads TGTGCCAGCAGTGAAAACGGAGATAGCAATCAGCCCCAGCATTTT.

The rearrangement uses TRBV27 and TRBJ2-7, with D hard to call. In germline, CDR1 is MNHEY, CDR2 SMNVEV (reference sequence). The ends were cut back, 2 bases at V and 3 bases at J, with 8 bases in the middle. The CDR3 length is 13 residues. The CDR3 reads CASSLTPDYEQYF. CDR3 coding DNA: TGTGCCAGCAGTTTAACGCCGGACTACGAGCAGTACTTC.

This clonotype was detected many times. The chain joins TRBV4-2 to TRBJ2-7, with 8 bases aligning to TRBD2. Trimming took 3 bases from V and 2 from J; bases not matched to a gene: 6. This CDR3 is built from 15 residues. CDR1 LGHNA and CDR2 YNFKEQ come from the germline V gene. CDR3 in amino acids: CASSHLSGSAYEQYF. In DNA form, the CDR3 reads TGTGCCAGCAGCCATCTAAGCGGGAGCGCCTACGAGCAGTACTTC.

As to this clonotype: A far more abundant clone sits one base away, making this likely a read error. The V call is TRBV27, the J call TRBJ2-7; 11 nucleotides agree with TRBD2. The CDR3 spans 17 residues. V shed 5 bases, J shed 5 bases, and the junction held 14 bases outside the gene matches. Looked up from germline, CDR1 is MNHEY and CDR2 is SMNVEV (reference sequence). The CDR3, as DNA: TGTGCCAGCAGTGACTCCCGGGTGGCTAGCGGGAGGCACGAGCAGTACTTC. Protein: CASSDSRVASGRHEQYF.